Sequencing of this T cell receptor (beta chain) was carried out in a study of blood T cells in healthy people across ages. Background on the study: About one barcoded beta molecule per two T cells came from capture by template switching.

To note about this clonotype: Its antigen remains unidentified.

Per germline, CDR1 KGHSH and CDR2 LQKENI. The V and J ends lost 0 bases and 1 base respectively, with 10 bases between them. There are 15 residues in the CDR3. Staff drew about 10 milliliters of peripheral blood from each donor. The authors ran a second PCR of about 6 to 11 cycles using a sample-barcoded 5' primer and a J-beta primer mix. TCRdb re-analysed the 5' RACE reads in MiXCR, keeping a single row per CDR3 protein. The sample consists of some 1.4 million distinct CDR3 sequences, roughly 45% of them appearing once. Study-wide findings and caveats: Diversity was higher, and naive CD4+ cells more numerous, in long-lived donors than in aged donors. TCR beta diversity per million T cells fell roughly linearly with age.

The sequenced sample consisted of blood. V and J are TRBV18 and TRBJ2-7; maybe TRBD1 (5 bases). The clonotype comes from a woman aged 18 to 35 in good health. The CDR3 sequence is CASSPPAGRSYEQYF. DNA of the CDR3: TGTGCCAGCTCACCACCGGCAGGGCGGTCCTACGAGCAGTACTTC.